By its share, the clone carrying this T cell receptor (beta chain) is medium-sized. Each CDR3 protein is one row after TCRdb ran MiXCR on the RT-PCR reads. The table records about 2,100 distinct CDR3 sequences, less than 2% of them present only once. This sample was taken from a study of patients and donors after allogeneic stem cell transplantation. Germline V lookup: CDR1 SGHTA, CDR2 FQGNSA. Trimming took 0 bases from V and 5 from J, leaving 13 bases between them. The CDR3 has 15 residues. The chain combines TRBV7-2 with TRBJ1-1; possibly TRBD1 for D (5 bases). The TCR sequence derives from a human donor who was either an allogeneic HSCT recipient or a stem cell or donor lymphocyte infusion donor (not recorded which). It is not recorded whose cells these are; they may come from a transplant donor. Material for sequencing was blood, either unsorted or a sorted T cell fraction (not recorded which). The CDR3 bases are TGTGCCAGCAGCTTAGCCAGCAGGGCAAGTACTGAAGCTTTCTTT. Protein product: CASSLASRASTEAFF. Together with reference TRBV7-2 and TRBJ1-1, the CDR3 gives the full variable domain: GAGVSQSPSNKVTEKGKDVELRCDPISGHTALYWYRQSLGQGLEFLIYFQGNSAPDKSGLPSDRFSAERTGGSVSTLTIQRTQQEDSAVYLCASSLASRASTEAFFGQGTRLTVV.